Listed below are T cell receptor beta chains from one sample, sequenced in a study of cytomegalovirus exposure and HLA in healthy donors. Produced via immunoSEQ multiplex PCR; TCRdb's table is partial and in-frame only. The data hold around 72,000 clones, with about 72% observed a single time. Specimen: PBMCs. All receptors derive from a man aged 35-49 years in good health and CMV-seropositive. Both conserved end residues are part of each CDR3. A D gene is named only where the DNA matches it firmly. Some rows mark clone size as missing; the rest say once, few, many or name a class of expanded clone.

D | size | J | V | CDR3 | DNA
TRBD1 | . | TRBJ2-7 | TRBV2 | CASRRTGSSYEQYF | TGTGCCAGTAGAAGGACAGGGTCCTCCTACGAGCAGTACTTC
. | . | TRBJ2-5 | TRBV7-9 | CASSLGARQETQYF | TGTGCCAGCAGCTTAGGAGCGCGGCAAGAGACCCAGTACTTC
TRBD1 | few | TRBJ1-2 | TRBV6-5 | CASRGTGDVGGYTF | TGTGCCAGCAGGGGGACAGGGGATGTTGGGGGCTACACCTTC
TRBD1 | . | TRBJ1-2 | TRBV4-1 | CASSQDVSRGYGYTF | TGCGCCAGCAGCCAAGATGTGAGCAGGGGGTATGGCTACACCTTC
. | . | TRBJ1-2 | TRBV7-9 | CASSLLADGYTF | TGTGCCAGCAGCTTATTGGCTGACGGGTACACCTTC
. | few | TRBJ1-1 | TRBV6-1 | CASTLRGGTEAFF | TGTGCCAGCACGTTACGGGGGGGCACTGAAGCTTTCTTT
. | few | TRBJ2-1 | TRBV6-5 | CASSTKSRNYNEQFF | TGTGCCAGCAGCACGAAATCGCGGAACTACAATGAGCAGTTCTTC
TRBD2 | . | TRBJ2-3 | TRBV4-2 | CASSQDSLGTSSGSEDTQYF | TGTGCCAGCAGCCAAGATTCTCTTGGGACTAGCTCGGGATCAGAGGATACGCAGTATTTT
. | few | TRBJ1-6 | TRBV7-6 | CASSLDAGAGSPLHF | TGTGCCAGCAGCTTAGATGCGGGGGCTGGTTCACCCCTCCACTTT
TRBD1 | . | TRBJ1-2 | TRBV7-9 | CASSSRGRLGYTF | TGTGCCAGCAGCTCAAGGGGGCGCCTCGGCTACACCTTC
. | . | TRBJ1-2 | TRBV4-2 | CASSQAIGDSPYGYTF | TGTGCCAGCAGCCAAGCCATCGGGGATTCCCCTTATGGCTACACCTTC
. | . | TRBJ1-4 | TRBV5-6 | CASSLVTGFNEKLFF | TGTGCCAGCAGCTTGGTGACAGGCTTTAATGAAAAACTGTTTTTT
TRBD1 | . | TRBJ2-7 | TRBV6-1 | CASSLNRGPYEQYF | TGTGCCAGCAGCTTAAACAGGGGACCCTACGAGCAGTACTTC
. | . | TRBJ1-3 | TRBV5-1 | CASSLYGGSSGNTIYF | TGCGCCAGCAGCTTGTATGGTGGCAGCTCTGGAAACACCATATATTTT
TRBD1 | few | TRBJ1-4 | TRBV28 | CASSLPGGLNEKLFF | TGTGCCAGCAGTTTACCAGGGGGGCTGAATGAAAAACTGTTTTTT
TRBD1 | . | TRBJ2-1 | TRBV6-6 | CASSYSSTGGGNEQFF | TGTGCCAGCAGTTACTCAAGTACAGGGGGTGGCAATGAGCAGTTCTTC
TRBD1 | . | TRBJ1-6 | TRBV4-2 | CASSQEGTGLNSPLHF | TGTGCCAGCAGCCAAGAAGGGACAGGTCTTAATTCCCCCCTCCACTTT
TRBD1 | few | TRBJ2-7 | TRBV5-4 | CASSLVQGGSYEQYF | TGTGCCAGCAGCTTGGTACAGGGGGGTTCCTACGAGCAGTACTTC